This record concerns one T cell receptor beta chain sequence. A J-beta primer mix and a sample-barcoded 5' primer were used in a second PCR of roughly 7 to 12 cycles. TCRdb passed the 5' RACE reads through MiXCR, listing each CDR3 protein once. The profile shows about 780,000 distinct CDR3 sequences, about 45% of them singletons. The data are from a study of blood T cells in healthy people across ages. The overall study: There was about one barcoded beta molecule captured by template switching per two T cells.

The length of the CDR3 is 14 residues. V was trimmed by 0 bases and J by 13 bases, leaving 17 bases between them. Germline values: CDR1 SGDLS, CDR2 YYNGEE. The material sequenced was blood. The receptor was derived from a man aged 80 or over in good health. V gene TRBV9 combines with J gene TRBJ2-4, with D tentatively TRBD2 (5 bases). The CDR3, as DNA: TGTGCCAGCAGCGTAGCCCCAACTAGTTATGAGCAGTACTTC. Its translation: CASSVAPTSYEQYF.